The present entry profiles one TCR beta chain with its context. The CDR3 is 16 residues long. Trimming at V came to 0 bases and at J to 3 bases, leaving 6 bases not matched to a gene. Germline-derived CDR1 and CDR2 are SGHRS and YFSETQ. The data derive from a study of siplizumab effects on memory and regulatory T cells. The study assayed 100,000 or so TCR templates per sample. TCRdb's table, derived via immunoSEQ multiplex PCR, lists solely in-frame clones and lacks some. The top ten hold roughly 0.75% of the sample, which has 110,000 or so clones, around 92% seen once. This chain joins TRBV5-1 and TRBJ2-3, with 8 nucleotides matching TRBD1. The sequencing input was Tregs sorted from blood. This sequence originates from a human donor in good health. The CDR3 reads CASSLGGTGTTDTQYF. CDR3 nucleotides: TGCGCCAGCAGCTTGGGAGGGACAGGTACGACAGATACGCAGTATTTT.